Presented here are 7 T cell receptor beta chains from one specimen sequenced in a study of blood T cell repertoires in COVID-19. Data came from immunoSEQ multiplex PCR; TCRdb stores just in-frame clones and leaves some out. The profile covers around 25,000 clones, with under 90% appearing a single time and over 25% taken by the ten largest. Sequencing was done on a sample of peripheral blood. All receptors come from a woman in her 70s with active COVID-19.

This clone occurred once. The chain has TRBV5-6 and TRBJ2-3, with D maybe TRBD1 (5 bases). Germline V lookup: CDR1 SGHDT, CDR2 YYEEEE. The CDR3 has 15 amino acids. With 0 bases removed from V and 0 bases from J, the gap between germline ends came to 8 bases. The CDR3: CASSLVSGSTDTQYF. The CDR3 DNA follows: TGTGCCAGCAGCTTGGTATCAGGGAGCACAGATACGCAGTATTTT.

This clone came up once. CDR3 sequence: CASSLWGPRAPTNEKLFF. DNA of the CDR3: TGTGCCAGCAGTTTATGGGGCCCCAGGGCGCCAACTAATGAAAAACTGTTTTTT. The V gene is TRBV27, the J gene TRBJ1-4; tentatively, D is TRBD1 (5 bases). The germline gives CDR1 MNHEY, CDR2 SMNVEV (reference sequence). With 1 base removed from V and 0 bases from J, the gap between germline ends came to 15 bases. CDR3 length equals 18 residues.

J is TRBJ1-2 and V is TRBV28; the D gene is possibly TRBD1 (5 bases). The CDR3 extends over 14 amino acids. The ends were cut back, 2 bases at V and 7 bases at J, with 14 bases in the middle. CDR1 and CDR2 from the germline V gene are MDHEN and SYDVKM. The CDR3 DNA is TGTGCCAGCAGTTTAGGAACATCAGGGTTTGGCTACACCTTC. Its protein is CASSLGTSGFGYTF.

The V and J genes are TRBV5-1 and TRBJ2-1; 11 bases map to TRBD2. Germline-derived CDR1 and CDR2 are SGHRS and YFSETQ. The CDR3 loop spans 17 amino acids. J was trimmed by 3 bases and V by 0 bases; bases with no gene match: 5. In nucleotides, the CDR3 is TGCGCCAGCAGCTTGGGCCTAGCGGGGGGCAACTACAATGAGCAGTTCTTC. Translating gives CASSLGLAGGNYNEQFF.

This clone was seen only once. This chain joins TRBV4-3 and TRBJ1-2; the D gene is possibly TRBD1 (6 bases). Trimming stripped 1 base from V and 6 bases from J, with 18 bases between. Germline V gives CDR1 LGHNA, CDR2 YSLEER. The CDR3 is made up of 16 amino acids. CDR3 in DNA: TGCGCCAGCAGCCAAGCTTTATGGGGGGGGCGGGATGGCTACACCTTC. Encoded protein: CASSQALWGGRDGYTF.

The J gene is TRBJ2-5, the V gene TRBV4-3; TRBD1 matches at 7 bases. V lost 0 bases, J lost 5 bases, and 9 bases stayed unmatched. CDR3 length equals 16 residues. The germline gives CDR1 LGHNA, CDR2 YSLEER. The CDR3 sequence: CASSQDRKGGWETQYF. In DNA, the CDR3 is TGCGCCAGCAGCCAAGATCGCAAAGGGGGCTGGGAGACCCAGTACTTC.

The rearrangement links TRBV3-1 (or the pseudogene TRBV3-2) to TRBJ1-3; 11 nucleotides match TRBD1. The germline gives CDR1 LGHDT, CDR2 YNNKEL (reference sequence). Trimming took 4 bases from V and 8 from J; bases not matched to a gene: 7. This CDR3 is built from 15 residues. CDR3 protein: CASSPTGQGGDTIYF. The CDR3 DNA is TGTGCCAGCAGCCCTACGGGACAGGGGGGGGACACCATATATTTT.